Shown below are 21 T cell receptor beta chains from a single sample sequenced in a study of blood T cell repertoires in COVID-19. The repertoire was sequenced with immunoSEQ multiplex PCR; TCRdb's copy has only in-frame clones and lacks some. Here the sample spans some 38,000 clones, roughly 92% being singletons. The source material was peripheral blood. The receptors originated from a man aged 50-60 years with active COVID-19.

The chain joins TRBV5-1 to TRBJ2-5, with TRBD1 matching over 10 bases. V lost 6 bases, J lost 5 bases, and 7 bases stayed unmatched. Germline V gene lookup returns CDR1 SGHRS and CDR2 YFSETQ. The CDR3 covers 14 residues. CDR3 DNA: TGCGCCAGCACCGAGACAGGGGGCGGGGAGACCCAGTACTTC. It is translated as CASTETGGGETQYF.

CDR3 coding DNA: TGTGCCAGCAGCTCCGGGACAGGGTACGGTTCACCCCTCCACTTT. Amino acids: CASSSGTGYGSPLHF. The V gene is TRBV3-1 (or the pseudogene TRBV3-2), the J gene TRBJ1-6, with 9 bases fitting TRBD1. Germline V CDR1 and CDR2: LGHDT, YNNKEL (reference sequence). The CDR3 totals 15 residues. The V gene end was trimmed by 5 bases and the J gene end by 9 bases; junction bases not matched to a gene: 8.

The CDR3 spells CASSGRLAGGSGANVLTF. Here the CDR3 DNA reads TGTGCCAGCAGTGGACGACTAGCGGGGGGCTCTGGGGCCAACGTCCTGACTTTC. The chain uses TRBV6-2 or TRBV6-3 and TRBJ2-6; TRBD2 agrees at 13 bases. CDR3 size: 18 residues. The V segment lost 5 bases and the J segment 0 bases; nucleotides outside the gene matches: 4. CDR1 MNHEY and CDR2 SVGEGT come from the germline V gene.

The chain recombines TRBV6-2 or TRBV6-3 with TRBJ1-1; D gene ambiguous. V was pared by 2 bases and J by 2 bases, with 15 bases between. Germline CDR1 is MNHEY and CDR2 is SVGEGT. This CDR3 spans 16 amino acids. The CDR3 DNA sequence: TGTGCCAGCAGTTACCCCCGGGAAGGGCAAAACACTGAAGCTTTCTTT. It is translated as CASSYPREGQNTEAFF.

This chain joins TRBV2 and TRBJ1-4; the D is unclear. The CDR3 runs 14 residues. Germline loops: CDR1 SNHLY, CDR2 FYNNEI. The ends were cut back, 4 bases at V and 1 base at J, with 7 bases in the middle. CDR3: CASSAAVTNEKLFF. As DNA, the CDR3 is TGTGCCAGCAGTGCGGCGGTAACTAATGAAAAACTGTTTTTT. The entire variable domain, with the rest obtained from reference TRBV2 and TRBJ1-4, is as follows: EPEVTQTPSHQVTQMGQEVILRCVPISNHLYFYWYRQILGQKVEFLVSFYNNEISEKSEIFDDQFSVERPDGSNFTLKIRSTKLEDSAMYFCASSAAVTNEKLFFGSGTQLSVL.

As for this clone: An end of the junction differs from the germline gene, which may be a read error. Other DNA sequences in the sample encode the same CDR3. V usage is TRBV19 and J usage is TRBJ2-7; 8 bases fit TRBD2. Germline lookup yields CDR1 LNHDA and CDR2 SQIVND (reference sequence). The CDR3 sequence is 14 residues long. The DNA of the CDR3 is TGTGCCAGTAGTATCGGGAGGGGGGACTACGAGCAGTATTTC. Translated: CASSIGRGDYEQYF. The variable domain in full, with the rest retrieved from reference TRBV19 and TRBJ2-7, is DGGITQSPKYLFRKEGQNVTLSCEQNLNHDAMYWYRQDPGQGLRLIYYSQIVNDFQKGDIAEGYSVSREKKESFPLTVTSAQKNPTAFYLCASSIGRGDYEQYFGPGTRLTVT.

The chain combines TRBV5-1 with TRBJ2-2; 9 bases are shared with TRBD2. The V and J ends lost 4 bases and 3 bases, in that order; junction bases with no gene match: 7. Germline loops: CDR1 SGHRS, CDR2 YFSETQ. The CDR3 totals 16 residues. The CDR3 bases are TGCGCCAGCAGCCTCTATGCGGGAGGGGACACCGGGGAGCTGTTTTTT. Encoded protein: CASSLYAGGDTGELFF.

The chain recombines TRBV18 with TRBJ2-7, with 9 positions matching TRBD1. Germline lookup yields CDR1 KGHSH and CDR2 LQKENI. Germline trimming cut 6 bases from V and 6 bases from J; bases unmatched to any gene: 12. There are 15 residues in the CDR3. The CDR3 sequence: CASSPGTGWFSEQYF. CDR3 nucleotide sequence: TGTGCCAGCTCCCCCGGGACAGGGTGGTTTAGCGAGCAGTACTTC. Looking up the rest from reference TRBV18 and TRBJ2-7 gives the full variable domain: NAGVMQNPRHLVRRRGQEARLRCSPMKGHSHVYWYRQLPEEGLKFMVYLQKENIIDESGMPKERFSAEFPKEGPSILRIQQVVRGDSAAYFCASSPGTGWFSEQYFGPGTRLTVT.

The CDR3 is CASSESGGGYTF. The DNA of the CDR3 is TGTGCCAGCAGTGAGTCAGGGGGTGGCTACACCTTC. The chain combines TRBV2 with TRBJ1-2; TRBD1 matches 7 bases. J was trimmed by 7 bases and V by 3 bases; bases with no gene match: 2. Germline V gene lookup returns CDR1 SNHLY and CDR2 FYNNEI. This CDR3 has 12 residues.

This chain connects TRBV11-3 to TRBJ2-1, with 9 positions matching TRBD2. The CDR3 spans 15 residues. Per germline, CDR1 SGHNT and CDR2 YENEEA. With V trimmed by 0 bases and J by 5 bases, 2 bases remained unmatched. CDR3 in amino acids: CASSLEGGRDNEQFF. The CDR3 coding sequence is TGTGCCAGCAGCTTAGAAGGCGGGAGGGACAATGAGCAGTTCTTC.

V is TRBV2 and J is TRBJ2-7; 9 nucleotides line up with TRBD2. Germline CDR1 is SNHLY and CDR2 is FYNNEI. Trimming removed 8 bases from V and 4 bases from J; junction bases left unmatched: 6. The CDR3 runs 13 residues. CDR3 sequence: CASGISGGYEQYF. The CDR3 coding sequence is TGTGCCAGCGGTATTAGCGGGGGTTACGAGCAGTACTTC.

CDR3 in amino acids: CASSPRSLLYRGLCYTF. CDR3 DNA: TGCGCCAGCAGTCCAAGATCCCTTCTATACAGGGGACTCTGCTACACCTTC. The chain combines TRBV4-3 with TRBJ1-2; the match to TRBD1 covers 7 bases. J was trimmed by 9 bases and V by 6 bases; bases with no gene match: 22. Germline assignment: CDR1 LGHNA and CDR2 YSLEER. The CDR3 length is 17 residues.

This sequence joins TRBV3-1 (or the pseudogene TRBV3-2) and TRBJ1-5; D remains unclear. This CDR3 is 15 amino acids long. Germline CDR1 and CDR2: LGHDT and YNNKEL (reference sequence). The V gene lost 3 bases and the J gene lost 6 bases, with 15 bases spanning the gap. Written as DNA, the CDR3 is TGTGCCAGCAGCCAGGCAGGTGGTGAGGGTCAGCCCCAGCATTTT. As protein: CASSQAGGEGQPQHF.

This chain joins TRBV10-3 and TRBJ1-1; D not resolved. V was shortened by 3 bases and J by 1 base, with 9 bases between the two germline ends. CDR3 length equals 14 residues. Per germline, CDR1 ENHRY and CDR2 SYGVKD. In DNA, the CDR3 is TGTGCCATCAGTGATCAGGTAGGGAACACTGAAGCTTTCTTT. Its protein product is CAISDQVGNTEAFF.

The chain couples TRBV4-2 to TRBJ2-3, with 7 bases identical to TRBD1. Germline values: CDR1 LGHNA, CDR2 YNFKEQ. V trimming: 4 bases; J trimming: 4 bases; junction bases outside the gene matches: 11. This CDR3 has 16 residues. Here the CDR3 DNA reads TGTGCCAGCAGCCCCCCTCCTCGACAGGGCGCAGATACGCAGTATTTT. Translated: CASSPPPRQGADTQYF.

As DNA, the CDR3 is TGCGCCAGCACCCTAGCGGGGGGGCTCATAAATGAGCAGTTCTTC. Amino acids: CASTLAGGLINEQFF. J is TRBJ2-1 and V is TRBV4-1, with TRBD2 matching over 12 bases. With 7 bases clipped from V and 7 bases from J, the junction kept 8 bases outside the gene matches. Germline V gives CDR1 MGHRA, CDR2 YSYEKL. This CDR3 region has 15 residues.

The CDR3 bases are TGTGCCAGCAGCACAGAGAACTATGGCTACACCTTC. This encodes CASSTENYGYTF. This chain uses TRBV2 with TRBJ1-2; no definite D call. The CDR3 is made up of 12 amino acids. CDR1 SNHLY and CDR2 FYNNEI come from the germline V gene. The ends were cut back, 6 bases at V and 2 bases at J, with 7 bases in the middle.

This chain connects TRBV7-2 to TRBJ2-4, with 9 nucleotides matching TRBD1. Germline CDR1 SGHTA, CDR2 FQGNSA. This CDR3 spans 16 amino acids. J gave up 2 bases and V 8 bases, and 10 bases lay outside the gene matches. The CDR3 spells CASRNTGGWSKNIQYF. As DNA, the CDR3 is TGTGCCAGCCGCAACACAGGGGGCTGGTCCAAAAACATTCAGTACTTC.

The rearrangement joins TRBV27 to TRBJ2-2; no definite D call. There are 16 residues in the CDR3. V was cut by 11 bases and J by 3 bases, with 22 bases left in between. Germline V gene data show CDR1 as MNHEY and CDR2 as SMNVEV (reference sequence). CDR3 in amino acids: CASKAYAVLDTGELFF. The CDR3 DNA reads TGTGCCTCAAAGGCTTACGCGGTTCTCGACACCGGGGAGCTGTTTTTT.

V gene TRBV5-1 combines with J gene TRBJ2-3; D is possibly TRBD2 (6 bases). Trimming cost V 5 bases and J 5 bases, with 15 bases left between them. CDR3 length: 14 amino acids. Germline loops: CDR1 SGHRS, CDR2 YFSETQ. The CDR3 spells CASRATSLGDTQYF. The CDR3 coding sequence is TGCGCCAGCAGAGCGACTAGTTTGGGAGATACGCAGTATTTT. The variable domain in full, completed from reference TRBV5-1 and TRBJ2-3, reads KAGVTQTPRYLIKTRGQQVTLSCSPISGHRSVSWYQQTPGQGLQFLFEYFSETQRNKGNFPGRFSGRQFSNSRSEMNVSTLELGDSALYLCASRATSLGDTQYFGPGTRLTVL.

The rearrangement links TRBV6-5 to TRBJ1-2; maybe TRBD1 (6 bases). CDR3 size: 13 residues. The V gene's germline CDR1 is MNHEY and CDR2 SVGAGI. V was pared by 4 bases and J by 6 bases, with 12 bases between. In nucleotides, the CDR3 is TGTGCCAGCAGTTTACAGGGTTGGGATGGCTACACCTTC. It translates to CASSLQGWDGYTF.